This T cell receptor (beta chain) comes out of a study of blood T cells in healthy people across ages. On this clonotype: Its cognate antigen is unknown.

Findings and caveats of the study: Because donor CMV status was unknown, expanded clonotype changes were possibly confounded. While age rose, TCR beta diversity per million T cells dropped in a roughly linear way.

Next came a second PCR, run for roughly 7 to 12 cycles, which used a sample-barcoded 5' primer along with a J-beta primer mix. In TCRdb, the 5' RACE reads were re-called with MiXCR into one record per CDR3 protein. The sample carries around 620,000 distinct CDR3 sequences, approximately 25% recorded once. This CDR3 has 15 amino acids. V was cut by 0 bases and J by 9 bases, with 16 bases left in between. CDR1 SGDLS and CDR2 YYNGEE come from the germline V gene. The donors, aged roughly 6 to 90, were healthy Caucasians from Russia. Sequencing was performed on blood. This sequence joins TRBV9 and TRBJ2-1; D uncertain. This TCR derives from a woman aged 70-85 years in good health. The CDR3: CASSVGSVLSPEQFF. The DNA of the CDR3 is TGTGCCAGCAGCGTAGGTTCCGTGCTCTCTCCTGAGCAGTTCTTC.